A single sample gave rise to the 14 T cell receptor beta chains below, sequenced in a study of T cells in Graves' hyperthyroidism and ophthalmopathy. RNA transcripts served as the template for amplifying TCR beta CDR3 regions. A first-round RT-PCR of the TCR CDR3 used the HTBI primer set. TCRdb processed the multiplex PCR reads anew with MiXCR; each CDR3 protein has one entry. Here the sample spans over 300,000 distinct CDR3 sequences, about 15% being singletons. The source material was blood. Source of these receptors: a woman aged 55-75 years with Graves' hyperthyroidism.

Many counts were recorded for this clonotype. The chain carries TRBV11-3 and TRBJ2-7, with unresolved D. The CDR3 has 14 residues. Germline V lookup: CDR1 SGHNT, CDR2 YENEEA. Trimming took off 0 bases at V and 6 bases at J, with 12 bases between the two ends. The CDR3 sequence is CASSLDLGASEQYF. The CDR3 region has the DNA TGTGCCAGCAGCTTAGATCTAGGAGCTTCCGAGCAGTACTTC.

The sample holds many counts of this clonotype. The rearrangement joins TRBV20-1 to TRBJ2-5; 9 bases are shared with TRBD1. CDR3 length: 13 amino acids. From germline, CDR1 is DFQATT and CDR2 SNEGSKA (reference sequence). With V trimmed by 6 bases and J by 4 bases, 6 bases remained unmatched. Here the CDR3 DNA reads TGCAGTGCAAGTACAGGGGGCACAGAGACCCAGTACTTC. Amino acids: CSASTGGTETQYF.

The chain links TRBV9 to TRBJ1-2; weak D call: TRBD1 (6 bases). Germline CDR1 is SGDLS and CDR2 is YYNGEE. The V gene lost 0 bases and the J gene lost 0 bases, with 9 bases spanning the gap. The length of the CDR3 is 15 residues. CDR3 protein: CASSVGNRANYGYTF. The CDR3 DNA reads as TGTGCCAGCAGCGTAGGTAACAGGGCTAACTATGGCTACACCTTC.

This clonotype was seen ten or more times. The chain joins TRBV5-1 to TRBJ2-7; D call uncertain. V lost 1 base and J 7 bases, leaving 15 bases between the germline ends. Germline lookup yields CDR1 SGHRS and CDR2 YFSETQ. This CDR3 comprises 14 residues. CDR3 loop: CASSLFDSELEQYF. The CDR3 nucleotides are TGCGCCAGCAGCTTGTTCGACTCGGAGCTAGAGCAGTACTTC.

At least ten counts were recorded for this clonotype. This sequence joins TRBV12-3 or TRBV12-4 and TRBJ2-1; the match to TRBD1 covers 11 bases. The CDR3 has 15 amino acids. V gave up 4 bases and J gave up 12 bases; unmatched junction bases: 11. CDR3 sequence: CASSSGQGDGTGQFF. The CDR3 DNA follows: TGTGCCAGCAGTTCGGGACAGGGGGATGGGACGGGGCAGTTCTTC.

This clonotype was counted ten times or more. CDR3: CASSQGDRDSQHF. CDR3 DNA sequence: TGTGCCAGCAGCCAGGGTGACAGGGACTCCCAGCATTTT. The chain couples TRBV3-1 to TRBJ1-5, with TRBD1 matching 7 bases. The CDR3 contains 13 residues. Germline V gene lookup returns CDR1 LGHDT and CDR2 YNNKEL (reference sequence). J was trimmed by 11 bases and V by 3 bases; bases with no gene match: 7. Using reference TRBV3-1 and TRBJ1-5 for the parts outside the CDR3, the full variable domain is DTAVSQTPKYLVTQMGNDKSIKCEQNLGHDTMYWYKQDSKKFLKIMFSYNNKELIINETVPNRFSPKSPDKAHLNLHINSLELGDSAVYFCASSQGDRDSQHFGDGTRLSIL.

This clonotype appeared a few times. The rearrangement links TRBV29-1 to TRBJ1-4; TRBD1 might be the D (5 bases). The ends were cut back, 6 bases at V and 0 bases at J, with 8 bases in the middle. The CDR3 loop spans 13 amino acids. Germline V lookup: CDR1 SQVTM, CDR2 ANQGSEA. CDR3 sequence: CSVRQSTNEKLFF. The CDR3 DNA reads TGCAGCGTAAGACAGTCAACTAATGAAAAACTGTTTTTT.

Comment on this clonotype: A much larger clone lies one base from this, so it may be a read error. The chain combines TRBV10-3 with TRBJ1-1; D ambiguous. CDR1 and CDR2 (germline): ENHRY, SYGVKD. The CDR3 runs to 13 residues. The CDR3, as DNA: TGTACCATCAGTAGAGGTGGGAACACTGAAGCTTTCTTT. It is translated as CTISRGGNTEAFF.

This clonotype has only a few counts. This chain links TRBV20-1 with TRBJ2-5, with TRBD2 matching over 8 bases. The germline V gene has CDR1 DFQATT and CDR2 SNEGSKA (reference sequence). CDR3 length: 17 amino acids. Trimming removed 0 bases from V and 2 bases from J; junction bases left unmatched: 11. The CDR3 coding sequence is TGCAGTGCTAGAGATCAGGTTGGGACTAGTAGGCAAGAGACCCAGTACTTC. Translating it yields CSARDQVGTSRQETQYF.

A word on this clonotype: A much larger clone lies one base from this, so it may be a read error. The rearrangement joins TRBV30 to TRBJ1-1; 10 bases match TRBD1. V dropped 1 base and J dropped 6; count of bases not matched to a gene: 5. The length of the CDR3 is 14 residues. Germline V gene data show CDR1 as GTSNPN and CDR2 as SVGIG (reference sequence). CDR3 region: CAWSGTGGYAEAFF. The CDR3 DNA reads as TGTGCCTGGAGTGGGACAGGGGGGTACGCTGAAGCTTTCTTT.

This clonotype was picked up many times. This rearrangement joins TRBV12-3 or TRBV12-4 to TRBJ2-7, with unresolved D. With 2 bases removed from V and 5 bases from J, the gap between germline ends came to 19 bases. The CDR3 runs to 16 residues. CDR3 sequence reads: CASSLFGPYRSHEQYF. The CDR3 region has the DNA TGTGCCAGCAGTTTATTCGGGCCCTACCGGTCCCACGAGCAGTACTTC.

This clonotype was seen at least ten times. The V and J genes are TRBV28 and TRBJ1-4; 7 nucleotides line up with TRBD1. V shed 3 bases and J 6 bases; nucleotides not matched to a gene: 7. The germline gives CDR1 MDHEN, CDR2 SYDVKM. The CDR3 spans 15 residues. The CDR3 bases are TGTGCCAGCAGTTTGTCAGGGGGGATAGATGAAAAACTGTTTTTT. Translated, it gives CASSLSGGIDEKLFF.

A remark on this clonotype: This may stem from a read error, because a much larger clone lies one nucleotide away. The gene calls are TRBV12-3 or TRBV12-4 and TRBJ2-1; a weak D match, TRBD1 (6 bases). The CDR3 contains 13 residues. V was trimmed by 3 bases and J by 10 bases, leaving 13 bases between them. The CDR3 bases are TGTGCCAGCAGTTTTGGACAGTTCAACGAGCAGTTCTTC. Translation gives CASSFGQFNEQFF.

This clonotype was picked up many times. The chain's CDR3 is CASRGRYPLREQFF. The CDR3 nucleotides are TGTGCCAGCAGAGGGCGGTACCCGTTGCGTGAGCAGTTCTTC. V usage is TRBV3-1 and J usage is TRBJ2-1; no clear D gene. CDR1 is LGHDT, CDR2 YNNKEL, per germline (reference sequence). The CDR3 has 14 amino acids. V lost 6 bases and J 9 bases, leaving 18 bases between the germline ends.